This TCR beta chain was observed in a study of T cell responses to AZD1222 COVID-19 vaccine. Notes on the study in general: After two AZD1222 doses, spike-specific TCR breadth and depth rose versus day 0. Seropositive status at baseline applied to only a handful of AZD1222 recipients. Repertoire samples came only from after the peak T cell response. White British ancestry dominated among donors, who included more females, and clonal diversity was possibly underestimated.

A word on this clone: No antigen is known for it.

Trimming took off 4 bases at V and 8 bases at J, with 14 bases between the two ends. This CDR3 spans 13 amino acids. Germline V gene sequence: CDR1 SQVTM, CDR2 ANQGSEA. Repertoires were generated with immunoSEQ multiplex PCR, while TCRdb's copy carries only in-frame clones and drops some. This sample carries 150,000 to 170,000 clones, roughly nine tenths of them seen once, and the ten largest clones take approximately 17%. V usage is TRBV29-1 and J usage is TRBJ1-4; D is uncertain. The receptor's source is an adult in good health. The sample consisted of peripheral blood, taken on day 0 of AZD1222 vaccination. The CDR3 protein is CSVVAADGEKLFF. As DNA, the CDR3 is TGCAGCGTTGTGGCCGCCGACGGAGAAAAACTGTTTTTT. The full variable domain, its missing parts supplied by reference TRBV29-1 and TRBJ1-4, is SAVISQKPSRDICQRGTSLTIQCQVDSQVTMMFWYRQQPGQSLTLIATANQGSEATYESGFVIDKFPISRPNLTFSTLTVSNMSPEDSSIYLCSVVAADGEKLFFGSGTQLSVL.